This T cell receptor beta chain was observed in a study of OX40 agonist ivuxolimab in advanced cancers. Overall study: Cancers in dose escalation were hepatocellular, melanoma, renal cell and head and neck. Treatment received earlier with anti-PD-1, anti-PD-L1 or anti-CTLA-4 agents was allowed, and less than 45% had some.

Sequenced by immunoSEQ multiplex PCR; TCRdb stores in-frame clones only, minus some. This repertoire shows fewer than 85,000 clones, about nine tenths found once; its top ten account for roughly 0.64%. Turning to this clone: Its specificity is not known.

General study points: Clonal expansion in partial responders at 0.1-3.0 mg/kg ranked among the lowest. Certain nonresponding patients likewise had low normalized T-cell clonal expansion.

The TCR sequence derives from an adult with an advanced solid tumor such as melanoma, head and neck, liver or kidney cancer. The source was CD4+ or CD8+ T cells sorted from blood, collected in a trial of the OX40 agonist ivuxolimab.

The CDR3 here is CASSLARGGEGNQPQHF. CDR3 nucleotides: TGTGCCAGCAGCTTAGCGCGGGGAGGTGAGGGCAATCAGCCCCAGCATTTT. The gene calls are TRBV7-9 and TRBJ1-5, with D unclear. This CDR3 region has 17 residues. Looked up from germline, CDR1 is SEHNR and CDR2 is FQNEAQ (reference sequence). V was shortened by 0 bases and J by 2 bases, with 14 bases between the two germline ends.